This T cell receptor (beta chain) was sequenced during a study of T cells in Graves' hyperthyroidism and ophthalmopathy. Overall study: Blood was drawn when the patient was first diagnosed and still untreated. General study findings and limits: Most clonotypes expanded in thyroid above 0.001 were likewise present in blood. Ophthalmopathy stood apart from stable hyperthyroidism in a 13 V-J model.

Absence of ophthalmopathy progression within 18 months defined stable Graves' hyperthyroidism. Amplification of TCR beta CDR3 regions was performed using RNA transcripts as template. Initially, a first-round RT-PCR of the TCR CDR3 employed the HTBI primer set. TCRdb reprocessed the multiplex PCR reads via MiXCR and lists one record per CDR3 protein. The table records roughly 630,000 distinct CDR3 sequences, approximately 14% of them present only once. This clonotype appeared many times. The antigen is unknown. The ends lost 4 bases at V and 4 bases at J; junction bases unmatched: 8. Germline assignment: CDR1 LNHNV and CDR2 YYDKDF (reference sequence). The CDR3 contains 15 residues.

The chain carries TRBV15 and TRBJ1-2; 8 bases are shared with TRBD1. Material: blood. The receptor comes from a woman aged 30 to 39 with Graves' hyperthyroidism. CDR3 coding DNA: TGTGCCACCAGCAAAAGTAGGACAGGGATCTATGGCTACACCTTC. As protein: CATSKSRTGIYGYTF.